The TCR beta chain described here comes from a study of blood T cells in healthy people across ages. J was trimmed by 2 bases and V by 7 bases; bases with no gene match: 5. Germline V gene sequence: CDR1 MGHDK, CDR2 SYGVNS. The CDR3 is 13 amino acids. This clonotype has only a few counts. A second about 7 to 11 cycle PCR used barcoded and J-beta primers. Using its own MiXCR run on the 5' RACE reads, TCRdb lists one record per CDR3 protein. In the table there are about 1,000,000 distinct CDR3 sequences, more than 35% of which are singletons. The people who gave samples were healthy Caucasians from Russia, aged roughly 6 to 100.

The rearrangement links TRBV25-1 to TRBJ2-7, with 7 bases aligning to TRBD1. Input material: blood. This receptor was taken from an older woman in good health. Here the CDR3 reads CASTGQVPYEQYF. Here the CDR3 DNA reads TGTGCCAGCACAGGACAGGTACCCTACGAGCAGTACTTC.